This paragraph reports one T cell receptor (beta chain). Its antigen specificity is not known. Base qualities are not at hand, and no much larger clone is one base apart. CD8 naive samples were CD45RO-negative cells positively selected for CCR7, giving a CD45RA+CCR7+ population that excluded TemRA cells. The donors were healthy, HIV-negative adults with no recently reported acute infections or vaccinations. Every donor was a Caucasian adult residing in Nashville, Tennessee, USA. After blood collection by leukapheresis, PBMCs were isolated using Ficoll-Histopaque density gradient centrifugation and then cryopreserved in the vapor phase of liquid nitrogen. Analytical flow cytometry was used to check the purity and quantity of each magnetically sorted T cell population. Genomic DNA was isolated from every sorted fraction and measured by UV absorbance on a Nanodrop 2000c. This sample stems from a study of shared clonotypes between healthy human individuals (dated by TCRdb to the early 2020s). The study in broad terms: A few men and a couple of women, aged 18 to 49 years, made up the cohort. For each donor, CD4 naive and CD4 memory were each given three plates, CD8 naive was given two plates, and CD8 memory was given one plate. Blood TCR repertoires of a handful of healthy adults were deeply sequenced to estimate repertoire size and the extent of clonotype sharing between individuals. Between about 0.8 and 9 billion PBMCs per donor were obtained by leukapheresis. Libraries were prepared and TCR repertoires were sequenced by different laboratories using diverse techniques, in order to increase sequencing depth and limit assay-specific biases.

The germline V gene yields SGHVS for CDR1 and FQNEAQ for CDR2. The CDR3 goes from the cysteine to the phenylalanine over 13 residues. Solely the CDR3 DNA is kept, with 39 bases framed from the first base. V is reduced by 8 bases and J by 2 bases, leaving a spacing of 13 bases between them. Using the deep immunoSEQ assay, TCR CDR3 regions were amplified from genomic DNA by multiplex PCR. For each cell subset, the extracted genomic DNA was distributed evenly across all wells of several immunoSEQ 96-well plates, and each plate served as one replicate. For sorted subsets, around 200 ng genomic DNA, equal to tens of thousands of T cell genomes, was loaded into each replicate PCR. The purified libraries were quantified using a Qubit 3.0 fluorometer, sized with a Bioanalyzer 2100, and then quantified again using the KAPA Library Quantification kit. A separate single-read 150-cycle Illumina NextSeq 550 flow cell was used to sequence each immunoSEQ 96-well plate. As for the original processing: Because only junctional sequences without quality scores were contained in the immunoSEQ output, filtering matching that applied to full-length reads could not be performed. To assign V/J genes and CDR3, sequences were annotated against IMGT germline references using PyIR, a Python wrapper for IgBLAST v1.9. Any read was removed if the V/J assignment was weak (E-value above 1e-6), the CDR3 was missing, or the read contained stop codons, out-of-frame junctions, or ambiguous translated residues. V3J clonotypes were defined as sequences sharing an identical inferred V gene, J gene, and CDR3 amino acid sequence. Percentage overlap between repertoires was computed as shared unique clonotypes divided by the size of the smaller repertoire. RTK rarefaction, the Chao1 estimator, and Recon v2.1 estimates of unobserved clonotypes were used to assess repertoire richness. OLGA was used to compute generation probabilities for all TCRbeta clonotypes that the gDNA method yielded from a handful of donors. In TCRdb, the immuneACCESS table is reduced to in-frame sequences with V and J assigned. These tables do not hold every clone; where another copy was compared, an unresolved V gene accounts for under half, and the others remain unexplained. Clonal size and the V and J genes are those of that table, whereas D and trimming came from the DNA. The sample table shows 450,000 to 700,000 clones, and roughly 96% are seen once. 0.11% of the sample goes to the ten largest clones.

Study-wide conclusions, independent of this receptor: Naive subsets generally had larger estimated clonotype richness than memory subsets. Because the study included a small number of donors, the genetic and exposure-history diversity represented was limited. When four donors were compared, the shared fraction of clonotypes was roughly 5% for naive CD4, about 4% for naive CD8, 2.3% for memory CD4, and less than 0.45% for memory CD8. Clonotypes shared by all four sorted-subset donors showed higher generation probabilities than non-shared clonotypes. Sampling was restricted to blood, and TCR repertoires in tissues likely differ from the TCR repertoires found in blood. Incomplete sequencing was indicated by rarefaction of sorted-subset datasets, despite the large sequencing depth. Pairwise subsampling indicated that sequencing depth was expected to affect the degree of clonotype sharing among donors.

The sequence was obtained from a woman aged 30 to 39 in good health. Source material: naive CD8+ T cells sorted from blood. According to the study, the label for this sample's cell subset or site signals: CD45RA+CCR7+. The chain links TRBV7-8 with TRBJ2-7, with the D gene not confidently named. The CDR3 protein is CASLGGEAYEQYF. At the DNA level, the sequence is TGTGCCAGCCTCGGCGGAGAGGCCTACGAGCAGTACTTC.